The 5 T cell receptor beta chains below all came from one sample that was sequenced in a study of identical twins. TCRdb analysed the 5' RACE reads with MiXCR anew, one entry per CDR3 protein. Among 650,000 to 750,000 distinct CDR3 sequences listed, approximately 21% were seen once. The sample was also linked to a second study, of T cells expressing NK-cell markers.

Sequenced material: PBMCs. The receptors originated from a woman in her late teens or twenties in good health.

The genes are TRBV29-1 and TRBJ1-2; 7 bases are a match to TRBD1. The CDR3 is 13 amino acids. Trimming removed 4 bases from V and 7 bases from J; junction bases left unmatched: 9. Germline-derived CDR1 and CDR2 are SQVTM and ANQGSEA. CDR3 amino acids: CSVVGDRARGYTF. Written as DNA, the CDR3 is TGCAGCGTTGTGGGTGACAGGGCCCGTGGCTACACCTTC.

This clonotype was seen just once. This chain joins TRBV3-1 and TRBJ1-2; weak D call: TRBD1 (5 bases). This CDR3 region has 12 residues. Trimming removed 4 bases from V and 8 bases from J, with 11 bases in between. CDR1 and CDR2 (germline): LGHDT, YNNKEL (reference sequence). The CDR3 coding sequence is TGTGCCAGCAGCCGCCTCGGGGACGGCTACACCTTC. Translated, it gives CASSRLGDGYTF.

This clonotype showed up just a few times. This chain links TRBV20-1 with TRBJ2-3; maybe TRBD2 (5 bases). Between the trimmed V and J ends, which lost 3 bases and 2 bases, there was a span of 21 bases. CDR3 length: 17 residues. Germline CDR1 and CDR2: DFQATT and SNEGSKA (reference sequence). In DNA form, the CDR3 reads TGCAGTGCTAGTTCGAAGGGCGGAGGAGGTTACACAGATACGCAGTATTTT. Amino acids: CSASSKGGGGYTDTQYF.

V gene TRBV5-6 combines with J gene TRBJ2-7; TRBD1 aligns across 8 bases. CDR1 is SGHDT and CDR2 is YYEEEE in the germline V gene. The CDR3 spans 18 residues. With 2 bases clipped from V and 4 bases from J, the junction kept 17 bases outside the gene matches. CDR3 amino acids: CASSFRFQGALPIYEQYF. The CDR3 DNA reads TGTGCCAGCAGCTTTCGATTTCAGGGGGCGCTCCCAATTTACGAGCAGTACTTC.

The chain carries TRBV11-3 and TRBJ1-1; D not resolved. V shed 1 base and J shed 0 bases, with 9 bases lying between them. CDR1 SGHNT and CDR2 YENEEA come from the germline V gene. The CDR3 sequence is 15 residues long. The CDR3 DNA reads as TGTGCCAGCAGCTTAGTATTCGGGATGAACACTGAAGCTTTCTTT. Amino acid sequence: CASSLVFGMNTEAFF. Full variable domain (rest looked up from reference TRBV11-3 and TRBJ1-1): EAGVVQSPRYKIIEKKQPVAFWCNPISGHNTLYWYLQNLGQGPELLIRYENEEAVDDSQLPKDRFSAERLKGVDSTLKIQPAELGDSAVYLCASSLVFGMNTEAFFGQGTRLTVV.